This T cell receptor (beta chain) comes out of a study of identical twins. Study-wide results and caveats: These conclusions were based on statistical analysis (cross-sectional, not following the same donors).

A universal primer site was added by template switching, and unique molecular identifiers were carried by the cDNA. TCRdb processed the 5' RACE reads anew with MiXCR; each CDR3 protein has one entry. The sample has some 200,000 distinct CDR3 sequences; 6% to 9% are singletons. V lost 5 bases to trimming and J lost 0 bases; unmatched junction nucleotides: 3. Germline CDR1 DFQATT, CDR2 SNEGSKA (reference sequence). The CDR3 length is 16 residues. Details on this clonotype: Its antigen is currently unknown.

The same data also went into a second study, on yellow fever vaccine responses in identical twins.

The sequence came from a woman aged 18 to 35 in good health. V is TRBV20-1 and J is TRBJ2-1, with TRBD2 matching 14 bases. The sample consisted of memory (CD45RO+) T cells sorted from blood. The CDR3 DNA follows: TGCAGTGCTCCTGGGACTAGCGGGAGCTCCTACAATGAGCAGTTCTTC. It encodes CSAPGTSGSSYNEQFF.